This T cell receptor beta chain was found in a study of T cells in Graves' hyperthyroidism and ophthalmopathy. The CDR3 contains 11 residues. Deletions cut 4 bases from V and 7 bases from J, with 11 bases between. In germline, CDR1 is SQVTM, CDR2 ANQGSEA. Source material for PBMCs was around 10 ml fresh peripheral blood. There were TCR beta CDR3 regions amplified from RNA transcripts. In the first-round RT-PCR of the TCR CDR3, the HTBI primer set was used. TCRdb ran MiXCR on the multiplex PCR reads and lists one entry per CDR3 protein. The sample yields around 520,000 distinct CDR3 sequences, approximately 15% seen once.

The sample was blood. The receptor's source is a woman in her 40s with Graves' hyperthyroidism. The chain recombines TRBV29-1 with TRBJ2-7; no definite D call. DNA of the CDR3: TGCAGCGTTGTTCTTTTTGTTGAGCAGTACTTC. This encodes CSVVLFVEQYF.